Each of the 25 T cell receptor beta chains below was sequenced from the same sample in a study of T cell repertoires in ileal Crohn's disease. The sorted cells were lamina propria lymphocytes from surgical specimens, first isolated by density gradient. Produced via immunoSEQ multiplex PCR; TCRdb's table is partial and in-frame only. The profile shows 2,100 or so clones, roughly 74% of them singletons. The specimen was CD8+ T cells from ileum. The receptor set was obtained from an adult with Crohn's disease. Some clones in this sample may be carry-over from other donors' samples.

The genes are TRBV4-3 and TRBJ1-1, with 7 bases identical to TRBD1. The length of the CDR3 is 15 residues. Germline assignment: CDR1 LGHNA and CDR2 YSLEER. V trimming: 0 bases; J trimming: 3 bases; junction bases outside the gene matches: 4. CDR3 nucleotides: TGCGCCAGCAGCCAAGATGAGGGGGCGTACACTGAAGCTTTCTTT. Its translation: CASSQDEGAYTEAFF.

The chain is built from TRBV19 and TRBJ2-7, with D possibly being TRBD2 (5 bases). Trimming removed 3 bases from V and 2 bases from J, with 26 bases in between. This CDR3 contains 19 residues. Germline V lookup: CDR1 LNHDA, CDR2 SQIVND (reference sequence). DNA of the CDR3: TGTGCCAGTAGTATCGGACTGATCCCGGGGAATATTAAGCCCTACGAGCAGTACTTC. It codes for CASSIGLIPGNIKPYEQYF. The whole variable domain, remainder taken from reference TRBV19 and TRBJ2-7, is DGGITQSPKYLFRKEGQNVTLSCEQNLNHDAMYWYRQDPGQGLRLIYYSQIVNDFQKGDIAEGYSVSREKKESFPLTVTSAQKNPTAFYLCASSIGLIPGNIKPYEQYFGPGTRLTVT.

This clone was counted only a few times. This sample also contains other DNA sequences that code for the same CDR3. The rearrangement joins TRBV19 to TRBJ2-7; a weak D match, TRBD1 (6 bases). The CDR3 has 13 residues. The V end was cut by 5 bases, the J end by 0 bases, with 8 bases between. Germline-derived CDR1 and CDR2 are LNHDA and SQIVND (reference sequence). This chain's CDR3 is CASSADSSYEQYF. CDR3 bases: TGTGCCAGTAGTGCGGACAGCTCCTACGAGCAGTACTTC.

The chain carries TRBV27 and TRBJ2-1; 11 nucleotides match TRBD2. Germline V gene data show CDR1 as MNHEY and CDR2 as SMNVEV (reference sequence). J gave up 0 bases and V 9 bases, and 10 bases lay outside the gene matches. The CDR3 sequence is 17 residues long. The CDR3 nucleotides are TGTGCCAGTCTCACTAGCGGGAGTGCCTTCTCCTACAATGAGCAGTTCTTC. Its protein is CASLTSGSAFSYNEQFF.

The chain employs TRBV7-9 and TRBJ2-1; TRBD2 matches 10 bases. Unmatched junction bases numbered 18, after V lost 5 bases and J lost 5 bases. This CDR3 has 19 residues. Germline V gene data show CDR1 as SEHNR and CDR2 as FQNEAQ (reference sequence). CDR3 in amino acids: CASSLLVAGGRDVDNEQFF. As DNA, the CDR3 is TGTGCCAGCAGCCTTCTGGTAGCGGGAGGCCGAGACGTAGACAATGAGCAGTTCTTC.

This clone has just a few counts. The chain recombines TRBV6-1 with TRBJ1-2, with a possible D match to TRBD1 (6 bases). The CDR3 covers 16 residues. Germline values: CDR1 MNHNS, CDR2 SASEGT. V was trimmed by 4 bases and J by 3 bases, leaving 18 bases between them. The CDR3: CASSVFGGAKDYGYTF. CDR3 sequence (DNA): TGTGCCAGCAGTGTCTTTGGGGGCGCGAAGGACTATGGCTACACCTTC.

By proportion, this clone is medium-sized. The same CDR3 is also encoded by other DNA sequences in this sample. V usage is TRBV30 and J usage is TRBJ2-6; weak D call: TRBD2 (5 bases). The CDR3 runs to 15 residues. The germline V gene has CDR1 GTSNPN and CDR2 SVGIG (reference sequence). Trimming shortened V by 0 bases and J by 0 bases, and 6 bases separated the two germline ends. CDR3 nucleotides: TGTGCCTGGAGTGTGGGAGTCTCTGGGGCCAACGTCCTGACTTTC. Residues: CAWSVGVSGANVLTF.

The rearrangement joins TRBV4-1 to TRBJ2-5; D is perhaps TRBD2 (5 bases). Looked up from germline, CDR1 is MGHRA and CDR2 is YSYEKL. This CDR3 spans 15 amino acids. V lost 1 base to trimming and J lost 1 base, with 10 bases between them. DNA for the CDR3: TGCGCCAGCAGCCAAGGTAGCGTTCCCCAAGAGACCCAGTACTTC. Translation: CASSQGSVPQETQYF.

In nucleotides, the CDR3 is TGTGCCAGCAGCACCGGCCAGGTTACGAACACTGAAGCTTTCTTT. Translated: CASSTGQVTNTEAFF. The chain links TRBV9 to TRBJ1-1; D gene unclear. Germline lookup yields CDR1 SGDLS and CDR2 YYNGEE. V shed 4 bases and J shed 1 base, with 14 bases lying between them. The CDR3 runs to 15 residues.

The chain combines TRBV29-1 with TRBJ1-2; D may be TRBD1 (6 bases). Trimming took off 6 bases at V and 0 bases at J, with 26 bases between the two ends. Germline V lookup: CDR1 SQVTM, CDR2 ANQGSEA. The CDR3 covers 18 residues. In DNA, the CDR3 is TGCAGCGTGTCACCCGGGACATCAACTCTTGAAGCTAACTATGGCTACACCTTC. Protein product: CSVSPGTSTLEANYGYTF.

By its share, this clone is large. This chain links TRBV5-3 with TRBJ2-2; 7 bases line up with TRBD1. TRBV5-3 is known as an ORF, though its function is uncertain. The CDR3 spans 16 residues. V shed 4 bases and J 3 bases; nucleotides not matched to a gene: 9. The CDR3 coding sequence is TGTGCCAGAAGCCCGCCCCCGGGACAGTACACCGGGGAGCTGTTTTTT. Residues: CARSPPPGQYTGELFF.

This clone showed up just a few times. This rearrangement joins TRBV25-1 to TRBJ2-5; D is perhaps TRBD2 (6 bases). With 2 bases removed from V and 5 bases from J, the gap between germline ends came to 15 bases. The CDR3 is made up of 15 amino acids. Germline CDR1 is MGHDK and CDR2 is SYGVNS. DNA of the CDR3: TGTGCCAGCAGTGAAAATCGGGGGAGCCGGGAGACCCAGTACTTC. This codes for CASSENRGSRETQYF.

The chain recombines TRBV27 with TRBJ2-7, with TRBD1 matching over 12 bases. J gave up 7 bases and V 10 bases, and 11 bases lay outside the gene matches. The length of the CDR3 is 14 residues. CDR1 is MNHEY and CDR2 is SMNVEV in the germline V gene (reference sequence). The CDR3: CATRPGQGAGEQYF. For the CDR3, the DNA is TGTGCCACCCGCCCGGGACAGGGGGCGGGAGAGCAGTACTTC.

V gene TRBV30 combines with J gene TRBJ1-1; D call uncertain. Trimming removed 0 bases at V and 1 base at J, with 6 bases between. The CDR3 contains 13 residues. Germline V gene lookup returns CDR1 GTSNPN and CDR2 SVGIG (reference sequence). The CDR3 protein is CAWSVGGNTEAFF. CDR3 DNA: TGTGCCTGGAGTGTAGGAGGGAACACTGAAGCTTTCTTT.

Sample share makes this clone large. This chain joins TRBV5-1 and TRBJ2-1; TRBD2 matches at 8 bases. Germline CDR1 SGHRS, CDR2 YFSETQ. V was pared by 4 bases and J by 4 bases, with 10 bases of the junction left unmatched. This CDR3 is built from 16 residues. The CDR3: CASSPPGGAGYNEQFF. CDR3 DNA sequence: TGCGCCAGCAGCCCCCCCGGGGGGGCCGGTTACAATGAGCAGTTCTTC.

The chain is built from TRBV7-8 and TRBJ2-7, with 9 bases lining up with TRBD1. The V and J ends lost 6 bases and 1 base, in that order; junction bases with no gene match: 7. CDR3 length: 15 residues. Germline values: CDR1 SGHVS, CDR2 FQNEAQ. In DNA, the CDR3 is TGTGCCAGCAGTCCGGGACAGGGCCCTTCCTACGAGCAGTACTTC. It yields the protein CASSPGQGPSYEQYF.

This clone was counted a few times. The chain employs TRBV5-1 and TRBJ2-7, with 12 bases that match TRBD2. The trim removed 0 bases at V and 3 bases at J, leaving 4 bases unmatched. The CDR3 length is 16 residues. Germline values: CDR1 SGHRS, CDR2 YFSETQ. CDR3 residues: CASSLASLAGGYEQYF. The CDR3 nucleotides read TGCGCCAGCAGCTTGGCTTCACTAGCGGGAGGCTACGAGCAGTACTTC. Complete variable domain (other parts from reference TRBV5-1 and TRBJ2-7): KAGVTQTPRYLIKTRGQQVTLSCSPISGHRSVSWYQQTPGQGLQFLFEYFSETQRNKGNFPGRFSGRQFSNSRSEMNVSTLELGDSALYLCASSLASLAGGYEQYFGPGTRLTVT.

This clone has more than one count but fewer than ten. This chain uses TRBV4-1 with TRBJ2-3; the match to TRBD2 covers 7 bases. V lost 0 bases and J lost 8; bases outside the gene matches: 11. Germline-derived CDR1 and CDR2 are MGHRA and YSYEKL. The CDR3 runs 16 residues. The chain's CDR3 is CASSQDSAAQRGTQYF. The CDR3 DNA follows: TGCGCCAGCAGCCAAGATTCAGCCGCCCAGCGGGGTACGCAGTATTTT.

The chain is built from TRBV29-1 and TRBJ2-7, with 10 bases aligning to TRBD1. Germline CDR1 is SQVTM and CDR2 is ANQGSEA. Trimming removed 0 bases from V and 3 bases from J; junction bases left unmatched: 5. The CDR3 runs to 15 residues. The CDR3 protein is CSVEDGTGENYEQYF. CDR3 sequence (DNA): TGCAGCGTTGAAGACGGGACAGGGGAGAACTACGAGCAGTACTTC.

This clone was found a few times. An end of the junction does not agree with germline; a read error may underlie this. The rearrangement joins TRBV9 to TRBJ2-1; D gene ambiguous. CDR3 length: 11 amino acids. Germline V gene sequence: CDR1 SGDLS, CDR2 YYNGEE. The CDR3 region has the DNA TGTGCCAGCAGCTCCAACAATGAGCAGTTCTTC. This codes for CASSSNNEQFF.

On this clone itself: One junction end disagrees with the germline gene, perhaps due to a read error. The J gene is TRBJ2-1, the V gene TRBV5-1; 8 bases align to TRBD2. The CDR3 spans 14 residues. Looked up from germline, CDR1 is SGHRS and CDR2 is YFSETQ. CDR3 in amino acids: CASSLTSGYNEQFF. CDR3 DNA: TGCGCTAGCAGCTTAACTAGCGGATACAATGAGCAGTTCTTC.

This clone came up a few times. The chain uses TRBV29-1 and TRBJ2-7, with TRBD2 as a possible D gene (7 bases). Germline CDR1 and CDR2: SQVTM and ANQGSEA. V was shortened by 3 bases and J by 1 base, with 19 bases between the two germline ends. CDR3 length equals 16 residues. The CDR3 DNA sequence: TGCAGCGTTGAGGGTCTGGAGGGGGGGACTTCCTACGAGCAGTACTTC. Amino acid sequence: CSVEGLEGGTSYEQYF.

The V gene is TRBV15, the J gene TRBJ1-1; unclear D gene. Trimming removed 5 bases from V and 7 bases from J, with 14 bases in between. Germline lookup yields CDR1 LNHNV and CDR2 YYDKDF (reference sequence). The CDR3 length is 13 residues. Here the CDR3 DNA reads TGTGCCACCAGCGGGCCCGTCCTGGGTGAAGCTTTCTTT. The encoded protein is CATSGPVLGEAFF.

This clone appeared a single time. The rearrangement uses TRBV6-1 and TRBJ2-3, with D unresolved. CDR3 length equals 16 residues. Trimming left V 1 base short and J 4 bases short, with 15 bases between. Germline-derived CDR1 and CDR2 are MNHNS and SASEGT. The CDR3 region is CASSEVALGNSDTQYF. The CDR3 nucleotides read TGTGCCAGCAGTGAAGTCGCGCTCGGTAACTCAGATACGCAGTATTTT.

This chain joins TRBV5-1 and TRBJ2-7; 7 bases map to TRBD2. Per the germline V gene, CDR1 is SGHRS and CDR2 is YFSETQ. This CDR3 comprises 15 residues. The J segment lost 4 bases and the V segment lost 2 bases, leaving 9 bases of the junction unmatched. The CDR3 reads CASSFNRLAAYEQYF. DNA of the CDR3: TGCGCCAGCAGCTTTAACCGTCTAGCGGCGTACGAGCAGTACTTC.